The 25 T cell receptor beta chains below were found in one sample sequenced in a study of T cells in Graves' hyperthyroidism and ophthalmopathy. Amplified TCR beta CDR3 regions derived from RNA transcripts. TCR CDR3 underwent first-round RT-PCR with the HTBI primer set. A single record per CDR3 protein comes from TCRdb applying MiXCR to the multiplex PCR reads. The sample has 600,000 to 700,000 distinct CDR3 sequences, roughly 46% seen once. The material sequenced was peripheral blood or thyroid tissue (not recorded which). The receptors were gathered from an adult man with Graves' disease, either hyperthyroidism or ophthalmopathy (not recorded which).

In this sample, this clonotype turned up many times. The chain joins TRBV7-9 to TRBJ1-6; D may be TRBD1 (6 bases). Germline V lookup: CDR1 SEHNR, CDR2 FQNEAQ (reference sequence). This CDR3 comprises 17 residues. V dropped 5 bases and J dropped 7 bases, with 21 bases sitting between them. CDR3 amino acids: CASSGPPGQRRNSPLHF. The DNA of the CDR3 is TGTGCCAGCAGCGGCCCCCCGGGACAAAGGAGGAATTCACCCCTCCACTTT.

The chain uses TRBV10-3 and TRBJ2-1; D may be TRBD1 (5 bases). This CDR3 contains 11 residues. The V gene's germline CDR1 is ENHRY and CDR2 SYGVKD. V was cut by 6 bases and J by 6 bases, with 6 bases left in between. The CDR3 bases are TGTGCCATCAGCCAGGGCAATGAGCAGTTCTTC. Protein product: CAISQGNEQFF.

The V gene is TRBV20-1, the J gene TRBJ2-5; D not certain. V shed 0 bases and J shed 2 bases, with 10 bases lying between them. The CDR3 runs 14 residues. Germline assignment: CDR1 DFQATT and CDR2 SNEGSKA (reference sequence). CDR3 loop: CSARDRDRQETQYF. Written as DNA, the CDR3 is TGCAGTGCTAGAGATCGAGATAGACAAGAGACCCAGTACTTC.

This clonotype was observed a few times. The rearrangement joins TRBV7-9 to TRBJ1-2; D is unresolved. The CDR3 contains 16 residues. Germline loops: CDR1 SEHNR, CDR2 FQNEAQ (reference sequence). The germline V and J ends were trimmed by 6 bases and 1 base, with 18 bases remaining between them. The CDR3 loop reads CASSTRAFSINYGYTF. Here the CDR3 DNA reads TGTGCCAGCAGTACCCGGGCCTTCAGCATTAACTATGGCTACACCTTC.

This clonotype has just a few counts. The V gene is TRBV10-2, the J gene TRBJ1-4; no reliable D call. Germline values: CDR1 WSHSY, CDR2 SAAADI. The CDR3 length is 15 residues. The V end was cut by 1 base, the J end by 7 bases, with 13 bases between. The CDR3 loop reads CASSEYRRLGEKLFF. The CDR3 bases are TGCGCCAGCAGTGAGTACCGACGGTTGGGTGAAAAACTGTTTTTT.

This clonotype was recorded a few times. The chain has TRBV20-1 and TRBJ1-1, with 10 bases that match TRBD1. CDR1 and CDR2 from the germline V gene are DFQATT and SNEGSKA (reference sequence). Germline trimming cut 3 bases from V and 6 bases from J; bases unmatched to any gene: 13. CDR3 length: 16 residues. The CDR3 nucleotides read TGCAGTGCTAGTGGGACAGGGGTACTGAAGGGGTCTGAAGCTTTCTTT. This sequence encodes CSASGTGVLKGSEAFF.

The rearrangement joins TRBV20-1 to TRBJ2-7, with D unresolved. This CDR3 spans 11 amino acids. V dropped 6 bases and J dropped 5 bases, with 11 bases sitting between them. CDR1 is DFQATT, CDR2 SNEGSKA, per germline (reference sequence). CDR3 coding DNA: TGCAGTGCCGCCTATTCCCACGAGCAGTACTTC. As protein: CSAAYSHEQYF.

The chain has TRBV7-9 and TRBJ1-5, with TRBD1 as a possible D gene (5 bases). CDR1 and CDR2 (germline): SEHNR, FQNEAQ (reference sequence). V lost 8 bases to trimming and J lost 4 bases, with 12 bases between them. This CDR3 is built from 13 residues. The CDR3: CASRSGLNQPQHF. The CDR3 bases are TGTGCCAGCCGCTCGGGGCTTAATCAGCCCCAGCATTTT.

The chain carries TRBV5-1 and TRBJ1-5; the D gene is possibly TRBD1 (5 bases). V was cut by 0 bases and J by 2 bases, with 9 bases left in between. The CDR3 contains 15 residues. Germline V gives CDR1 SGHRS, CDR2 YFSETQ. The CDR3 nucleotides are TGCGCCAGCAGCTTGGTACCGGGGCGCAATCAGCCCCAGCATTTT. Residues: CASSLVPGRNQPQHF. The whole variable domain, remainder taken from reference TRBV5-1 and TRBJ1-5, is KAGVTQTPRYLIKTRGQQVTLSCSPISGHRSVSWYQQTPGQGLQFLFEYFSETQRNKGNFPGRFSGRQFSNSRSEMNVSTLELGDSALYLCASSLVPGRNQPQHFGDGTRLSIL.

CDR3 DNA sequence: TGTGCCAGCAGCTTGGCCTTCGACCTTGACACCATATATTTT. It is translated as CASSLAFDLDTIYF. V gene TRBV5-8 combines with J gene TRBJ1-3; D remains ambiguous. Germline assignment: CDR1 SGHTS and CDR2 YDEGEE. V lost 0 bases and J 8 bases, leaving 12 bases between the germline ends. This CDR3 region has 14 residues. Full variable domain (outside the CDR3, taken from reference TRBV5-8 and TRBJ1-3): EAGVTQSPTHLIKTRGQQATLRCSPISGHTSVYWYQQALGLGLQFLLWYDEGEERNRGNFPPRFSGRQFPNYSSELNVNALELEDSALYLCASSLAFDLDTIYFGEGSWLTVV.

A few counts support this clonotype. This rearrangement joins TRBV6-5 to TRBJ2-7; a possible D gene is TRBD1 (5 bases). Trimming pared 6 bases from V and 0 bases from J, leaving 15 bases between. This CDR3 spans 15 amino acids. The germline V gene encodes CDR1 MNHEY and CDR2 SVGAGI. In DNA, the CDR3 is TGTGCCAGCAGCCAAACAGGCTCTGTCTCCTACGAGCAGTACTTC. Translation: CASSQTGSVSYEQYF.

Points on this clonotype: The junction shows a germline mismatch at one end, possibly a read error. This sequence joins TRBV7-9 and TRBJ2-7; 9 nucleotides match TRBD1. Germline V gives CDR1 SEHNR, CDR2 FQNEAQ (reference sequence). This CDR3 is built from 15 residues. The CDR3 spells CASSQGQGRTYEQYF. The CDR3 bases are TGCGCCAGCAGCCAAGGACAGGGGAGGACCTACGAGCAGTACTTC.

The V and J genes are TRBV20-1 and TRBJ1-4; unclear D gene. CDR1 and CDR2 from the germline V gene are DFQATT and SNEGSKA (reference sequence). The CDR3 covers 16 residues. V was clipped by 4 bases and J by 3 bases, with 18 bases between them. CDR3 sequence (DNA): TGCAGTGCTACAGAGTATCGCGGGTCTTCTAATGAAAAACTGTTTTTT. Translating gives CSATEYRGSSNEKLFF.

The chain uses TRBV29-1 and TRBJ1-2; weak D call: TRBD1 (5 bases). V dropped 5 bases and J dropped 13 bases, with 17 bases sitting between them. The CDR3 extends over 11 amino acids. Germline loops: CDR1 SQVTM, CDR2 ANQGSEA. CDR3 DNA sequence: TGCAGCGTTCGCGGGACGGACGTCTCCACCTTC. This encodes CSVRGTDVSTF.

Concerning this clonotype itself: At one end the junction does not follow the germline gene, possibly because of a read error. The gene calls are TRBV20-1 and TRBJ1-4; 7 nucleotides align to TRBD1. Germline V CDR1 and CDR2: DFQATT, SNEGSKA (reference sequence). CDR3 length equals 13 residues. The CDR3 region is CSAMGQINEELFF. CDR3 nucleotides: TGCAGTGCTATGGGACAGATAAATGAAGAACTGTTTTTT.

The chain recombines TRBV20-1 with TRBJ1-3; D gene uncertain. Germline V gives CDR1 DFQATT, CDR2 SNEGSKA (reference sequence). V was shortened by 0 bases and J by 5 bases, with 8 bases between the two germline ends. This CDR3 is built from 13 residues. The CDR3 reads CSARDSWRNTIYF. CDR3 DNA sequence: TGCAGTGCTAGAGATTCGTGGAGAAACACCATATATTTT.

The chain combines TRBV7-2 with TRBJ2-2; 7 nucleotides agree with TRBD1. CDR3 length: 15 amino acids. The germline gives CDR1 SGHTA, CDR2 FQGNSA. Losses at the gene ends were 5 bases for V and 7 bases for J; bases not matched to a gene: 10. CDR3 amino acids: CASSPGTAGDGELFF. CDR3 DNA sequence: TGTGCCAGCAGCCCCGGGACAGCCGGAGACGGGGAGCTGTTTTTT.

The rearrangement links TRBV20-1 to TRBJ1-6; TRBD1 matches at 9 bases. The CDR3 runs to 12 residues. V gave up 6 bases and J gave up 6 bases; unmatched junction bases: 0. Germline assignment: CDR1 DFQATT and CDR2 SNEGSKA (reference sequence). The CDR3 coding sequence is TGCAGTGCGGGACAGGGTAATTCACCCCTCCACTTT. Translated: CSAGQGNSPLHF.

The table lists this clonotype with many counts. CDR3 coding DNA: TGTGCCAGCAGTTTAAGGACAGTGAACACTGAAGCTTTCTTT. It specifies CASSLRTVNTEAFF. The genes are TRBV7-9 and TRBJ1-1; tentative D call: TRBD1 (6 bases). V was shortened by 6 bases and J by 0 bases, with 11 bases between the two germline ends. This CDR3 region has 14 residues. Per the germline V gene, CDR1 is SEHNR and CDR2 is FQNEAQ (reference sequence).

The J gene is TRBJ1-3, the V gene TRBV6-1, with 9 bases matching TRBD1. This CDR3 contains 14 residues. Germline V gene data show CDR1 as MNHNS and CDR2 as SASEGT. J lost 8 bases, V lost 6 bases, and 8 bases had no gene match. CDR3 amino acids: CASRNYRGQDTIYF. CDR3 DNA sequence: TGTGCCAGCAGGAACTACAGGGGGCAAGACACCATATATTTT.

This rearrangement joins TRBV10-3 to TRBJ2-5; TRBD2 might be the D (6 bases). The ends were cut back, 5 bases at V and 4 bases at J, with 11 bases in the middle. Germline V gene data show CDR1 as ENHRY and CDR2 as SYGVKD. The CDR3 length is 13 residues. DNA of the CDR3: TGTGCCATCAGTAGCGGGCCCGGAGAGACCCAGTACTTC. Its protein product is CAISSGPGETQYF.

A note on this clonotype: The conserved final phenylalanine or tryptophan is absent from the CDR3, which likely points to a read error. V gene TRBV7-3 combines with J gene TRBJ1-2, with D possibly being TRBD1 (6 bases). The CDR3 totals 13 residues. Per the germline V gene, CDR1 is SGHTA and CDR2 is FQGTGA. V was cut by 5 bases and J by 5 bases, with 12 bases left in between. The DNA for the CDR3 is TGTGCCAGCAGCATGAAACAGGGATATGGCTACACCCTC. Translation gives CASSMKQGYGYTL.

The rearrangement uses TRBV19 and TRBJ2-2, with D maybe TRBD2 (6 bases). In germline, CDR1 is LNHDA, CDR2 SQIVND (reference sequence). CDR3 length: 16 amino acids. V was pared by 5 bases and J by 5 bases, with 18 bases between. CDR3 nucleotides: TGTGCCAGTAGTTCAGGGACGGCGGGGAGGACCGGGGAGCTGTTTTTT. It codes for CASSSGTAGRTGELFF.

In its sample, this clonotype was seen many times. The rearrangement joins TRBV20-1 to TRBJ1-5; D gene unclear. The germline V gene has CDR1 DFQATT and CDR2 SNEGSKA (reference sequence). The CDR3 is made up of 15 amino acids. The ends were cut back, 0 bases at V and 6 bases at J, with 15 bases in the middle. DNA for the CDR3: TGCAGTGCTAGAGATGGGGTAGGGATCGGTCAGCCCCAGCATTTT. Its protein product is CSARDGVGIGQPQHF.

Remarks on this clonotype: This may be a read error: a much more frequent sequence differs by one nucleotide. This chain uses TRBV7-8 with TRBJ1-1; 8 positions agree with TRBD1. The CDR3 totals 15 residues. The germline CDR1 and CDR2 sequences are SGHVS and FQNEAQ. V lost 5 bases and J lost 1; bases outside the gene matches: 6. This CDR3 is CASSPKTGANTEAFF. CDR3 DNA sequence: TGTGCCAGCAGCCCCAAGACAGGGGCGAACACTGAAGCTTTCTTT.